This T cell receptor (beta chain) was recorded in a study of control samples from healthy donors and cancer patients. Profiling relied on immunoSEQ multiplex PCR, and the TCRdb table lists in-frame clones only, not all of them. The table has over 100,000 clones, 75% to 90% seen once. Trimming took off 2 bases at V and 1 base at J, with 3 bases between the two ends. The CDR3 runs 13 residues. Per the germline V gene, CDR1 is MDHEN and CDR2 is SYDVKM. The sample was blood. The TCR comes from a woman between 50 and 59 years old in good health. V is TRBV28 and J is TRBJ1-5; D is uncertain. Here the CDR3 reads CASSLDSNQPQHF. For the CDR3, the DNA is TGTGCCAGCAGTTTAGACAGCAATCAGCCCCAGCATTTT.